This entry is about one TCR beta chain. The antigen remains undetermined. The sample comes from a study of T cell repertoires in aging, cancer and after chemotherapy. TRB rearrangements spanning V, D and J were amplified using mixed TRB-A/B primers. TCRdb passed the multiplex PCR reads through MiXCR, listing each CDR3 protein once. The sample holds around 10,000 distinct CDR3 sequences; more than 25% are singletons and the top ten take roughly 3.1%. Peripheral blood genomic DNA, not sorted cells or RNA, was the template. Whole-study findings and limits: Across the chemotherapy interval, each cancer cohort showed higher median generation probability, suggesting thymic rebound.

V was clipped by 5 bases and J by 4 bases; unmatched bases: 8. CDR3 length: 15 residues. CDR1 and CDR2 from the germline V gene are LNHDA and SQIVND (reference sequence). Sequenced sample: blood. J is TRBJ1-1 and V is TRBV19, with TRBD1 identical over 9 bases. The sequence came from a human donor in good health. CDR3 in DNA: TGTGCCAGTAGTTCCTTACAGGGGGCTGGCACTGAAGCTTTCTTT. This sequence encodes CASSSLQGAGTEAFF.